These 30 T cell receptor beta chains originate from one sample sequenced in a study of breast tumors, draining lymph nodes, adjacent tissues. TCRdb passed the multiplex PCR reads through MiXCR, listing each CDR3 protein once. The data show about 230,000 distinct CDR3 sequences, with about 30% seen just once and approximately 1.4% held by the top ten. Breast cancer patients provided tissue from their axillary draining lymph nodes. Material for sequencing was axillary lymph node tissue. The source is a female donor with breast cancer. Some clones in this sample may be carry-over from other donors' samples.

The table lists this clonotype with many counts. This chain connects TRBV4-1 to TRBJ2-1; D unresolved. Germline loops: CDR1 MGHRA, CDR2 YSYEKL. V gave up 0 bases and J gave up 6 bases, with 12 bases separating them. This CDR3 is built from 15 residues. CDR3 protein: CASSQDIPSGNEQFF. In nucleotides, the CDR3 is TGCGCCAGCAGCCAAGATATTCCTAGTGGCAATGAGCAGTTCTTC.

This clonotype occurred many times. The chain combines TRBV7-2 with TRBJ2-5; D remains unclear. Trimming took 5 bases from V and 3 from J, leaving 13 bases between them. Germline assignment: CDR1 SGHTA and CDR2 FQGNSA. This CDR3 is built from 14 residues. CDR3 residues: CASSQRSAEETQYF. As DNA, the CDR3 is TGTGCCAGCAGCCAACGCTCCGCCGAAGAGACCCAGTACTTC.

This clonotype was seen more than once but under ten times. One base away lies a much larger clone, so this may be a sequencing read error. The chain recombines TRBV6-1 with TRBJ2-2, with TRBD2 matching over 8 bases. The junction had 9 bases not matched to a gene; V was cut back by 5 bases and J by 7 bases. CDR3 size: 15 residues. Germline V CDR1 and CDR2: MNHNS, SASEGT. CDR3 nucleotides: TGTGCCAGCAGTCCGAGCGGGAGAATAGGCGGGGAGCTGTTTTTT. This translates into CASSPSGRIGGELFF.

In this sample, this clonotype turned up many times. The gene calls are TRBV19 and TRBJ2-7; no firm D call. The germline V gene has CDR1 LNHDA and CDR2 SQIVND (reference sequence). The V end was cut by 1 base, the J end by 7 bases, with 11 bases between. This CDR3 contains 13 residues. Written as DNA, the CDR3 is TGTGCCAGTAGTATAGCCGAAAGTGGGGAGCAGTACTTC. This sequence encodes CASSIAESGEQYF.

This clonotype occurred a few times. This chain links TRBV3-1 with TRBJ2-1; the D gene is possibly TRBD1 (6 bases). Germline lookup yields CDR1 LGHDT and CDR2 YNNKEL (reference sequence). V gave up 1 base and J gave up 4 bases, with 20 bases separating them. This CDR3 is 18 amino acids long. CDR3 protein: CASSQGGWGPGIYNEQFF. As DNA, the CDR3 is TGTGCCAGCAGCCAAGGGGGGTGGGGGCCAGGGATATACAATGAGCAGTTCTTC.

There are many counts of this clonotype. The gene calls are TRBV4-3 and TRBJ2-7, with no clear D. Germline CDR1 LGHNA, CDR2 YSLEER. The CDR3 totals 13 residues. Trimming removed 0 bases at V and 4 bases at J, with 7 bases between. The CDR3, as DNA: TGCGCCAGCAGCCAAGATCCCCTTTACGAGCAGTACTTC. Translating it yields CASSQDPLYEQYF.

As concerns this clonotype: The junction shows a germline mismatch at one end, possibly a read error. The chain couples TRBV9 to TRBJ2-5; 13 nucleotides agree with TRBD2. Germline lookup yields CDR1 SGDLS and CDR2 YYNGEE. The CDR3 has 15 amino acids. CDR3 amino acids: CASSTGLAGEETPYF. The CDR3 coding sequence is TGTGCCAGCAGCACCGGACTAGCGGGAGAGGAGACCCCGTACTTC.

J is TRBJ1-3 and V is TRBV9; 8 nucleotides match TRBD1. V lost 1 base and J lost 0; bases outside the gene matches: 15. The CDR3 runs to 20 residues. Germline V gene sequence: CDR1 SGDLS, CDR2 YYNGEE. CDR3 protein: CASSVSAGRTGFYSGNTIYF. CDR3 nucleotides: TGTGCCAGCAGCGTAAGTGCCGGACGGACAGGGTTCTACTCTGGAAACACCATATATTTT. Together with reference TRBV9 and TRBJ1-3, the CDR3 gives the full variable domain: DSGVTQTPKHLITATGQRVTLRCSPRSGDLSVYWYQQSLDQGLQFLIQYYNGEERAKGNILERFSAQQFPDLHSELNLSSLELGDSALYFCASSVSAGRTGFYSGNTIYFGEGSWLTVV.

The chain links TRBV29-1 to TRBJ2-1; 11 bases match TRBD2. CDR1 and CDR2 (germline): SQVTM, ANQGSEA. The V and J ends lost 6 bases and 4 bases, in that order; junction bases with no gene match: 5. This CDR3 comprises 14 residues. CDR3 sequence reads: CSVVVAGGYNEQFF. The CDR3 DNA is TGCAGCGTAGTTGTAGCGGGAGGGTACAATGAGCAGTTCTTC.

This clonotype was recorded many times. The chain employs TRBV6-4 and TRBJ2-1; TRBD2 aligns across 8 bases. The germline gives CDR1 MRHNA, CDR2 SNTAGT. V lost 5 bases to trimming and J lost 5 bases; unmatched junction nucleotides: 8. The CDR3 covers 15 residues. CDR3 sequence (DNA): TGTGCCAGCAGTCTCACCGGGACTAGTAACAATGAGCAGTTCTTC. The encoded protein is CASSLTGTSNNEQFF.

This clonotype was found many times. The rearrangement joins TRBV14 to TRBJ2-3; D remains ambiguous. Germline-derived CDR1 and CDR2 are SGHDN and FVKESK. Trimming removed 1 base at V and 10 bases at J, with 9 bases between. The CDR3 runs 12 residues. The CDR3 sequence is CASSQARWAQYF. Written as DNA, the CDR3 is TGTGCCAGCAGCCAAGCCCGCTGGGCGCAGTATTTT. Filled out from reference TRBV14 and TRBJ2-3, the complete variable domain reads EAGVTQFPSHSVIEKGQTVTLRCDPISGHDNLYWYRRVMGKEIKFLLHFVKESKQDESGMPNNRFLAERTGGTYSTLKVQPAELEDSGVYFCASSQARWAQYFGPGTRLTVL.

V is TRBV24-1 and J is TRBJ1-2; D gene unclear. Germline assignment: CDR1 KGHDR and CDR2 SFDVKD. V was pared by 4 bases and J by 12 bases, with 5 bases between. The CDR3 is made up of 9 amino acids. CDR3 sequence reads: CATSDSDTF. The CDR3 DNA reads TGTGCCACCAGTGACTCCGACACCTTC.

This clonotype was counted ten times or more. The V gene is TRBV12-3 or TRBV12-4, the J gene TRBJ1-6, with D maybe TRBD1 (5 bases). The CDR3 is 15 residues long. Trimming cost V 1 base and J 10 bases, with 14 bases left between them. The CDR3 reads CASSLGGIGESPLHF. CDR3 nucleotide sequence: TGTGCCAGCAGTTTAGGGGGCATTGGGGAATCACCCCTCCACTTT.

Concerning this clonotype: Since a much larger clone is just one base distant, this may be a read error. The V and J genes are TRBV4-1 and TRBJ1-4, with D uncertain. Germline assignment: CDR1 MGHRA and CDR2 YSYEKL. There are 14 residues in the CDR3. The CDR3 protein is CASTTVDYNGKLFF. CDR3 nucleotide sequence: TGCGCCAGCACGACCGTTGACTATAATGGAAAACTGTTTTTT.

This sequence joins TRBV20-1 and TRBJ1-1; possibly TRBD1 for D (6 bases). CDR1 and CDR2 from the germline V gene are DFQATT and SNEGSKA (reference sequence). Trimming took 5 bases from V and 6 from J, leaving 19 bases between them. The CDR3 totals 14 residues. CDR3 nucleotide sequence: TGCAGTGCTGCCCGGAACAGGGTTGTCGCTGAAGCTTTCTTT. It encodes CSAARNRVVAEAFF.

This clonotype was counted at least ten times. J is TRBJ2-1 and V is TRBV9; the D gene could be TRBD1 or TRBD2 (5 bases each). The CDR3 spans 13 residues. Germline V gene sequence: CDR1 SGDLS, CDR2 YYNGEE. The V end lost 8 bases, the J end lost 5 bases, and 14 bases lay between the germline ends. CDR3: CASSVGTNNEQFF. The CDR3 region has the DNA TGTGCCAGTAGTGTCGGGACCAACAATGAGCAGTTCTTC.

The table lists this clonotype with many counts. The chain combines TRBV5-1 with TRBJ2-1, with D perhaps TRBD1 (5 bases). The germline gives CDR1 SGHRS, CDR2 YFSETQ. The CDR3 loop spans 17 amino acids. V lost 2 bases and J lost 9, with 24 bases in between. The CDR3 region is CASSFGPVGRTQREQFF. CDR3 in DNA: TGCGCCAGCAGCTTCGGCCCGGTGGGGCGGACCCAACGTGAGCAGTTCTTC. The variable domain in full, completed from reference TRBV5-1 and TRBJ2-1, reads KAGVTQTPRYLIKTRGQQVTLSCSPISGHRSVSWYQQTPGQGLQFLFEYFSETQRNKGNFPGRFSGRQFSNSRSEMNVSTLELGDSALYLCASSFGPVGRTQREQFFGPGTRLTVL.

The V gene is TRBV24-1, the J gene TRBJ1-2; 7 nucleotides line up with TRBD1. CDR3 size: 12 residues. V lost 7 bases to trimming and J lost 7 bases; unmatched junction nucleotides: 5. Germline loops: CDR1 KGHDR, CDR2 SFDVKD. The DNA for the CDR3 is TGTGCCACCAGCTTTCCAGGGGGTGGCTACACCTTC. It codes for CATSFPGGGYTF.

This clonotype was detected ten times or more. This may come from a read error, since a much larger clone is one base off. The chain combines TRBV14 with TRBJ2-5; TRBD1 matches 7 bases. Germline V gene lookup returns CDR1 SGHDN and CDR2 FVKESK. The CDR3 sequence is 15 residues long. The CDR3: CASSQYRGGEETPYF. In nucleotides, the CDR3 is TGTGCCAGCAGCCAATACAGGGGTGGGGAAGAGACCCCGTACTTC.

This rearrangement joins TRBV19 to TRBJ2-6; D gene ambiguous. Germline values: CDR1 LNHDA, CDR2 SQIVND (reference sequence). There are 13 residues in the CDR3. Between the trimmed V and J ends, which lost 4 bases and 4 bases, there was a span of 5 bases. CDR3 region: CASSTRGANVLTF. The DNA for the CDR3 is TGTGCCAGTAGTACCAGGGGGGCCAACGTCCTGACTTTC.

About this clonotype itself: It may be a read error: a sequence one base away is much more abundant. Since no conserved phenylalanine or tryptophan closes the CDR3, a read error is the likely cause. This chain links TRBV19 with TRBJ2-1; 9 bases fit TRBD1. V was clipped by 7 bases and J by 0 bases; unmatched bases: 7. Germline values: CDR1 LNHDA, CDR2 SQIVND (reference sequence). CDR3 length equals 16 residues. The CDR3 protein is CASNPGTGSSYNEQFS. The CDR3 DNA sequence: TGTGCCAGTAACCCCGGGACAGGGAGCTCCTACAATGAGCAGTTCTCC.

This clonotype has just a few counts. CDR3 in amino acids: CSASLPRGGGRKTQHF. The CDR3 DNA follows: TGCAGTGCTAGCTTGCCCAGGGGCGGTGGGAGGAAGACCCAGCATTTT. The chain has TRBV20-1 and TRBJ1-5, with a possible D match to TRBD1 (6 bases). V was cut by 3 bases and J by 11 bases, with 26 bases left in between. The CDR3 consists of 16 residues. The germline CDR1 and CDR2 sequences are DFQATT and SNEGSKA (reference sequence).

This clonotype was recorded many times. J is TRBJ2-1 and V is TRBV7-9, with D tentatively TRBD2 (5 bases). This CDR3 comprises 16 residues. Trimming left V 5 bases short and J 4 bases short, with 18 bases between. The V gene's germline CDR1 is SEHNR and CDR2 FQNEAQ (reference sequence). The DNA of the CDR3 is TGTGCCAGCAGCCCCCGCCTAGCAGCATTTTACAATGAGCAGTTCTTC. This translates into CASSPRLAAFYNEQFF.

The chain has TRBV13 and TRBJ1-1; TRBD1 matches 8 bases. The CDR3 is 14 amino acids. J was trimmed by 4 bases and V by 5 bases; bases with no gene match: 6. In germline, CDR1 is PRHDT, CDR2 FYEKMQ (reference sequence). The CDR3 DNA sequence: TGTGCCAGCAGCCTTCGGACAGGGAGCACTGAAGCTTTCTTT. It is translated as CASSLRTGSTEAFF.

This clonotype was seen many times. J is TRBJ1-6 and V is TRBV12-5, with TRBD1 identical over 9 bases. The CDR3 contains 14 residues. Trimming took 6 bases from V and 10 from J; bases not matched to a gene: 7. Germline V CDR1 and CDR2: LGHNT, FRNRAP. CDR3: CASGEGQGRSPLHF. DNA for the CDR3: TGTGCTAGTGGCGAAGGACAGGGGCGGTCACCCCTCCACTTT.

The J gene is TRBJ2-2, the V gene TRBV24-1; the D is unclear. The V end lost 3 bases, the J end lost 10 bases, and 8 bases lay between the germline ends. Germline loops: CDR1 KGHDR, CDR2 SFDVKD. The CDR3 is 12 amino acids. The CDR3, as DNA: TGTGCCACCAGTGATATAGCTCCGGAGCTGTTTTTT. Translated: CATSDIAPELFF.

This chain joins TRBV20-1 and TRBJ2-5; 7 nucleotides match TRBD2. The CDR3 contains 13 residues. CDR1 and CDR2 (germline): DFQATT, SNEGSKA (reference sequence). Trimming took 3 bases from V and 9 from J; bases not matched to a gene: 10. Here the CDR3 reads CSARGLSREAQYF. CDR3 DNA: TGCAGTGCTAGGGGACTGTCACGGGAGGCCCAGTACTTC.

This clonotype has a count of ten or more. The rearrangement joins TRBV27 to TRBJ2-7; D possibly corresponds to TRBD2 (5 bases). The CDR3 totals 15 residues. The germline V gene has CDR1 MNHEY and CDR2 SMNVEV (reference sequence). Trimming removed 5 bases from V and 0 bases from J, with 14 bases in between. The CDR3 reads CASSILSGSSYEQYF. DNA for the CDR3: TGTGCCAGCAGTATACTCAGTGGGAGCTCCTACGAGCAGTACTTC.

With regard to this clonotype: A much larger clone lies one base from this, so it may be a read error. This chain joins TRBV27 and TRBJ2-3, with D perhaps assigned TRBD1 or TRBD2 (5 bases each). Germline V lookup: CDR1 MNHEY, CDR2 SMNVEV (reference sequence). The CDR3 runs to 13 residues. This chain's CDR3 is CASSWDGTNTQYF. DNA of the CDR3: TGTGCCAGCAGTTGGGACGGCACAAATACGCAGTATTTT.

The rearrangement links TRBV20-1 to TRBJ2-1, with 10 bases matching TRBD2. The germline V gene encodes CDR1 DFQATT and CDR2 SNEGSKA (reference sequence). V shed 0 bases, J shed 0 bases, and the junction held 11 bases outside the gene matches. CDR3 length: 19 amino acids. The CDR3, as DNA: TGCAGTGCTAGAGATCCTTCTAGCGGGAGTTTGTTCTCCTACAATGAGCAGTTCTTC. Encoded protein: CSARDPSSGSLFSYNEQFF.